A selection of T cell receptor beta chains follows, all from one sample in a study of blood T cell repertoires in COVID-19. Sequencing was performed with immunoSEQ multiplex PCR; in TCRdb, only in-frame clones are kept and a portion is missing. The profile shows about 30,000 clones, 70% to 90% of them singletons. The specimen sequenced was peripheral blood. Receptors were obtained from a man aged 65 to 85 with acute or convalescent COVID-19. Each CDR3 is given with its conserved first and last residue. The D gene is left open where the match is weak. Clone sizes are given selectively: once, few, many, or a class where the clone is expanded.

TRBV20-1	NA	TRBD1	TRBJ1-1	TGCAGTGCGACAGGGGGCACTGAAGCTTTCTTT	CSATGGTEAFF
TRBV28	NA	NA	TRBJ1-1	TGTGCCAGCAGTCCCCCGGGGAACACTGAAGCTTTCTTT	CASSPPGNTEAFF
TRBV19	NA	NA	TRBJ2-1	TGTGCCACCGCTACAGGGAGTCCCTACAATGAGCAGTTCTTC	CATATGSPYNEQFF
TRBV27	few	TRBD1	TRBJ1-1	TGTGCCAGCAGCCCATACTCGACAGGGGGGGTGAACACTGAAGCTTTCTTT	CASSPYSTGGVNTEAFF
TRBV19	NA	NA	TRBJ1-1	TGTGCCAGTAGTATAGGACGGGGGGATACTGAAGCTTTCTTT	CASSIGRGDTEAFF
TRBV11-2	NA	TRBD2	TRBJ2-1	TGTGCCAGCAGCTTCTCGACTAGCGGTAGTAATGAGCAGTTCTTC	CASSFSTSGSNEQFF
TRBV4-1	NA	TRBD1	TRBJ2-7	TGCGCCAGCAGCCAAGGCGGTCGACAGGGGGCCTACGAGCAGTACTTC	CASSQGGRQGAYEQYF
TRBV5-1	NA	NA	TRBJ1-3	TGCGCCAGCAAGCAGGGACAAGCCCCGACCTTATATTTT	CASKQGQAPTLYF
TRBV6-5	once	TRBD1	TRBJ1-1	TGTGCCAGCACCTCGGGACAGGGACGTGAAGCTTTCTTT	CASTSGQGREAFF
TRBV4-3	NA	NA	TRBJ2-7	TGCGCCAGCAGCCAAGACGACACAACTTACGAGCAGTACTTC	CASSQDDTTYEQYF
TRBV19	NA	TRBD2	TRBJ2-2	TGTGCCAGTAGTTCCCTGACTGGGGAGGGGACCGGGGAGCTGTTTTTT	CASSSLTGEGTGELFF
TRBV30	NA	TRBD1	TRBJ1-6	TGTGCCTGGAGTGTACATGGGACAGGGGATTCACCCCTCCACTTT	CAWSVHGTGDSPLHF
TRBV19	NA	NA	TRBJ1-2	TGTGCCAGTAGTATAGATGGGTCCTCGGGAGGCTACACCTTC	CASSIDGSSGGYTF
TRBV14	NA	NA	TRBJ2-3	TGTGCCAGCAGCCAACCAGGGGAAGGCACAGATACGCAGTATTTT	CASSQPGEGTDTQYF
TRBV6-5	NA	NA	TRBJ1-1	TGTGCCAGCCGGGGTTTTCACACTGAAGCTTTCTTT	CASRGFHTEAFF
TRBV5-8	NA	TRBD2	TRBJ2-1	TGTGCCAGCAGCCCCGGGAGGAGCTCCTACAATGAGCAGTTCTTC	CASSPGRSSYNEQFF
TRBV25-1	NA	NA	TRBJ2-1	TGTGCCAGCAGGAGTAGTGGTCTAGCGAGAGAAAACAATGAGCAGTTCTTC	CASRSSGLARENNEQFF
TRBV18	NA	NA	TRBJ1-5	TGTGCCAGCTCACCGGAGGGAGATCAGCCCCAGCATTTT	CASSPEGDQPQHF
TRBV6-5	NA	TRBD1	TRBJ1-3	TGTGCCAGCAGTAGGGGACAGAGAAACACCATATATTTT	CASSRGQRNTIYF
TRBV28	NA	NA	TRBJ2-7	TGTGCCAGCAGTCCCCAGGGCAGCTCCTACGAGCAGTACTTC	CASSPQGSSYEQYF
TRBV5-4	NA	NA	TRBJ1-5	TGTGCCAGCAGCTTGGGTGGCAGGGTGAGCAATCAGCCCCAGCATTTT	CASSLGGRVSNQPQHF
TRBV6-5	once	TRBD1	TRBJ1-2	TGTGCCAGCAGGAACAGGGGCGTGAACTATGGCTACACCTTC	CASRNRGVNYGYTF
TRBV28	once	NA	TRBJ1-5	TGTGCCAGCAGGGACTACAAAGAGCCCCAGCATTTT	CASRDYKEPQHF
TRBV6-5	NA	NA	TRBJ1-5	TGTGCCAGCAGCCTGACTGGCAATCAGCCCCAGCATTTT	CASSLTGNQPQHF
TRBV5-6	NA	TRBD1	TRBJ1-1	TGTGCCAGCAGCGCGACGGACAGGGGAGGCACTGAAGCTTTCTTT	CASSATDRGGTEAFF
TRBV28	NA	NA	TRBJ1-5	TGTGCCAGCAGTTTAGCAGGGGTTGCTCAGCCCCAGCATTTT	CASSLAGVAQPQHF
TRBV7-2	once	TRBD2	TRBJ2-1	TGTGCCAGCGGACGACTAGCGGGAGAGGACAATGAGCAGTTCTTC	CASGRLAGEDNEQFF
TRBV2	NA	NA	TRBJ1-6	TGTGCCAGCAGGCACCGGGACACCAATAATTCACCCCTCCACTTT	CASRHRDTNNSPLHF
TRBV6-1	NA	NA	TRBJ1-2	TGTGCCAGCAGTGATTGGGGACTCTATGGCTACACCTTC	CASSDWGLYGYTF
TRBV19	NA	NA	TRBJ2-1	TGTGCCAGTAGTATTTCAAATAGCTTTGAGCAGTTCTTC	CASSISNSFEQFF
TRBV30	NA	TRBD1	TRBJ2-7	TGTGCCTTCCGTACAGGGGCCACCTACGAGCAGTACTTC	CAFRTGATYEQYF
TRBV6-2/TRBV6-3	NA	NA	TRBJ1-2	TGTGCCAGCAGTCCATTTCAGGGATCTGGCTACACCTTC	CASSPFQGSGYTF
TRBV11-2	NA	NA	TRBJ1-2	TGTGCCAGCAGCTTCTCGACAGTCTATGGCTACACCTTC	CASSFSTVYGYTF
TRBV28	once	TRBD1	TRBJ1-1	TGTGCCAGCCGAGCCAGGGGGAGGGCTTTCTTT	CASRARGRAFF
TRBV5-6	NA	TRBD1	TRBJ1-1	TGTGCCAGCAGCTCATATGGGACAGGGTTTCCGTACACTGAAGCTTTCTTT	CASSSYGTGFPYTEAFF
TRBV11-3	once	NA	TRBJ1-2	TGTGCCAGCAGCACATCGCTTGGGCAGGGAGGTGGCTACACCTTC	CASSTSLGQGGGYTF
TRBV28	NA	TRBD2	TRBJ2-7	TGTGCCAGCCTAAAGCGGGAGGGCTACGAGCAGTACTTC	CASLKREGYEQYF
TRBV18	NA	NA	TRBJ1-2	TGTGCCAGCTCACCTGAGCATGGCTACACCTTC	CASSPEHGYTF
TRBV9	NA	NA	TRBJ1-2	TGTGCCAGCACCGCCGGGCCAGGGGAAAGCTATGGCTACACCTTC	CASTAGPGESYGYTF
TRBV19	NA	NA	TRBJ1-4	TGTGCCAGTAGTATAGCCAGACACCATGAAAAACTGTTTTTT	CASSIARHHEKLFF
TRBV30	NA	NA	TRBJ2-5	TGTGCCTGGAGGGGTAGGGCGACAGGCCAAGAGACCCAGTACTTC	CAWRGRATGQETQYF
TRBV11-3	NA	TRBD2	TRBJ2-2	TGTGCCAGCAGCTCGGGACTAGCGGGAGGGAGCACCGGGGAGCTGTTTTTT	CASSSGLAGGSTGELFF
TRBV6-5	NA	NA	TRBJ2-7	TGTGCCAGCAGTTATAGACAGAGAAGCTCCTACGAGCAGTACTTC	CASSYRQRSSYEQYF
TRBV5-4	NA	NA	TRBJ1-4	TGTGCCAGCAGCCAAACGGGGGATACAACTAATGAAAAACTGTTTTTT	CASSQTGDTTNEKLFF
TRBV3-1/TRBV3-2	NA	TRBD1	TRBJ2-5	TGTGCCAGCAGCCATCAAACAGGGGTGGAGACCCAGTACTTC	CASSHQTGVETQYF
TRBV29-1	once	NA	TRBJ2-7	TGCGCGACTTCTCAACGGGGGTCCCCCTACGAGCAGTACTTC	CATSQRGSPYEQYF
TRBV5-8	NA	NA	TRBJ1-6	TGTGCCAGCAGCTTGTTACCGAGCTCCTATAATTCACCCCTCCACTTT	CASSLLPSSYNSPLHF
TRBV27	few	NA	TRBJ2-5	TGTGCCAGCAGTTTATCGGGCGGGACCCCGGGGGCCCAGTACTTC	CASSLSGGTPGAQYF
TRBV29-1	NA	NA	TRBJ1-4	TGCAGCGTTGAAGACAGGGATGGTGAAAAACTGTTTTTT	CSVEDRDGEKLFF
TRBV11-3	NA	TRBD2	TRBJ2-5	TGTGCCAGCAGCTTAGCAGGCGGACTAGCGGGGGGACAAGAGACCCAGTACTTC	CASSLAGGLAGGQETQYF
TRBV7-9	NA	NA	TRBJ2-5	TGTGCCAGCAGCTTAGGGTCCTTCGGGCAAGAGACCCAGTACTTC	CASSLGSFGQETQYF
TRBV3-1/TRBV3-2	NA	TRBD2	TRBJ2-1	TGTGCCAGCAGTCTAGTTAGCGGGAGGGCGATTGAGCAGTTCTTC	CASSLVSGRAIEQFF
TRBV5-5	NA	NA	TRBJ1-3	TGTGCCAGCAGCTTGGTGACAGCCTCACCCATATATTTT	CASSLVTASPIYF
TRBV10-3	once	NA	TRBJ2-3	TGTGCCACCCAAGGGAGCAGCGCCTCCGCCGCCGCAACAGATACGCAGTATTTT	CATQGSSASAAATDTQYF
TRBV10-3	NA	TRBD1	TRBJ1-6	TGTGCCATCAGTGGCGGGACAGCTAATTCACCCCTCCACTTT	CAISGGTANSPLHF